The 5 T cell receptor beta chains below all came from one sample that was sequenced in a study of blood T cell repertoires in COVID-19. Using immunoSEQ multiplex PCR, the repertoire was profiled, and TCRdb retains in-frame clones only, with some absent. Found here are more than 300,000 clones, about 90% of them singletons; the top ten hold more than 3%. What was sequenced was peripheral blood. Every receptor here comes from a young woman who had recovered from COVID-19.

The V and J genes are TRBV9 and TRBJ1-4; D remains ambiguous. Looked up from germline, CDR1 is SGDLS and CDR2 is YYNGEE. Trimming stripped 3 bases from V and 4 bases from J, with 13 bases between. The CDR3 totals 15 residues. The CDR3 nucleotides are TGTGCCAGCAGCGCGTCCGGGGTTAGTAATGAAAAACTGTTTTTT. Its protein is CASSASGVSNEKLFF.

This clone was counted between two and nine times. The chain carries TRBV1 and TRBJ1-6; TRBD1, as called in the table, went unchecked against the DNA. TRBV1 is deemed a pseudogene. This CDR3 comprises 12 residues. The CDR3 DNA is TGCACCAGCAGCCATCAGGGGTCACCCCTCCACTTT. Protein product: CTSSHQGSPLHF.

The rearrangement joins TRBV5-1 to TRBJ1-1, with 9 bases fitting TRBD1. CDR1 is SGHRS, CDR2 YFSETQ, per germline. V dropped 4 bases and J dropped 4; count of bases not matched to a gene: 8. The CDR3 runs 15 residues. CDR3 residues: CASSLTGGYGTEAFF. The CDR3 DNA follows: TGCGCCAGCAGCCTTACAGGGGGCTATGGCACTGAAGCTTTCTTT.

This chain uses TRBV15 with TRBJ2-1, with 9 positions matching TRBD2. Germline CDR1 reads LNHNV; CDR2 reads YYDKDF (reference sequence). Germline trimming cut 5 bases from V and 5 bases from J; bases unmatched to any gene: 10. The CDR3 covers 16 residues. The CDR3 DNA reads TGTGCCACCAGCGAGCGAGGAGCGGGGGGCAACAATGAGCAGTTCTTC. This gives the protein CATSERGAGGNNEQFF.

V and J are TRBV7-7 and TRBJ2-1, with 10 positions matching TRBD2. The CDR3 is 16 residues long. J was trimmed by 8 bases and V by 5 bases; bases with no gene match: 12. Germline values: CDR1 SSHAT, CDR2 FNYEAQ (reference sequence). The DNA for the CDR3 is TGTGCCAGCAGCCCCCGGGAACTAGCGGGACCCCATGAGCAGTTCTTC. Protein: CASSPRELAGPHEQFF.